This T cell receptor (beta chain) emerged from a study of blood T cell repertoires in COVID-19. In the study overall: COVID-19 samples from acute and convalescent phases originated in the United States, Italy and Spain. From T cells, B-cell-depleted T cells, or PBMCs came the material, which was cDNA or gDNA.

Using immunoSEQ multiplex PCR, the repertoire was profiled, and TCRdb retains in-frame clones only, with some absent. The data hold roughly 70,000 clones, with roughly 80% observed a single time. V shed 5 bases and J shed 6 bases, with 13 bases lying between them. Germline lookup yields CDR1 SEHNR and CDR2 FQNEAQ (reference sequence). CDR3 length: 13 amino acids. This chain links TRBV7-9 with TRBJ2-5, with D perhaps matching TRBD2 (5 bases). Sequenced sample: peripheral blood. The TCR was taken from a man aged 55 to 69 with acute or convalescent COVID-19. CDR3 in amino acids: CASSLFSGKTQYF. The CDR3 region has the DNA TGTGCCAGCAGCCTCTTTTCGGGGAAGACCCAGTACTTC.